The 17 T cell receptor beta chains presented below share a single source sample, sequenced in a study of shared clonotypes between healthy human individuals. Naive-designated CD8 cells lacked CD45RO, were positively enriched for CCR7, and omitted terminally differentiated effector memory CD45RA+ cells. Data came from immunoSEQ multiplex PCR; TCRdb stores just in-frame clones and leaves some out. The sample yields millions of clones, about 95% seen once. The material sequenced was naive CD8+ T cells sorted from blood. These receptors originate from a man aged 18 to 29 in good health.

This clone occurred once. This chain links TRBV7-2 with TRBJ1-1; D not resolved. From germline, CDR1 is SGHTA and CDR2 FQGNSA. With 5 bases removed from V and 8 bases from J, the gap between germline ends came to 9 bases. This CDR3 is 11 amino acids long. CDR3 DNA: TGTGCCAGCAGCGTGGGTTTAGAAGCTTTCTTT. Amino acid sequence: CASSVGLEAFF. Variable domain in full (rest from reference TRBV7-2 and TRBJ1-1): GAGVSQSPSNKVTEKGKDVELRCDPISGHTALYWYRQSLGQGLEFLIYFQGNSAPDKSGLPSDRFSAERTGGSVSTLTIQRTQQEDSAVYLCASSVGLEAFFGQGTRLTVV.

On this clone itself: The sample carries other DNA sequences with the same CDR3. This chain links TRBV27 with TRBJ1-5; D ambiguous. V was cut by 2 bases and J by 4 bases, with 3 bases left in between. This CDR3 is 12 amino acids long. Germline assignment: CDR1 MNHEY and CDR2 SMNVEV (reference sequence). In nucleotides, the CDR3 is TGTGCCAGCAGTTTACCTAATCAGCCCCAGCATTTT. As protein: CASSLPNQPQHF.

V and J are TRBV6-5 and TRBJ2-5, with D perhaps TRBD1 (6 bases). The germline gives CDR1 MNHEY, CDR2 SVGAGI. The V end was cut by 5 bases, the J end by 4 bases, with 14 bases between. The CDR3 covers 14 residues. The CDR3: CASSPTGIGETQYF. CDR3 DNA: TGTGCCAGCAGTCCAACAGGGATCGGAGAGACCCAGTACTTC.

The chain recombines TRBV2 with TRBJ2-7; D possibly corresponds to TRBD1 (5 bases). The CDR3 covers 12 residues. The germline gives CDR1 SNHLY, CDR2 FYNNEI. Between the trimmed V and J ends, which lost 5 bases and 4 bases, there was a span of 9 bases. CDR3 sequence: CASSPQEYEQYF. CDR3 nucleotide sequence: TGTGCCAGCAGTCCACAGGAATACGAGCAGTACTTC. The full variable domain, completed using reference TRBV2 and TRBJ2-7, is EPEVTQTPSHQVTQMGQEVILRCVPISNHLYFYWYRQILGQKVEFLVSFYNNEISEKSEIFDDQFSVERPDGSNFTLKIRSTKLEDSAMYFCASSPQEYEQYFGPGTRLTVT.

This clone has just one count. This specimen includes other DNA sequences encoding the same CDR3. The rearrangement joins TRBV7-8 to TRBJ1-1, with D perhaps matching TRBD1 (5 bases). Germline V gives CDR1 SGHVS, CDR2 FQNEAQ. The CDR3 loop spans 12 amino acids. Trimming took off 4 bases at V and 4 bases at J, with 7 bases between the two ends. The DNA for the CDR3 is TGTGCCAGCAGCTCAGGGAGCACTGAAGCTTTCTTT. It codes for CASSSGSTEAFF.

This chain connects TRBV30 to TRBJ2-2, with D tentatively TRBD1 or TRBD2 (7 bases each). This CDR3 region has 13 residues. Germline assignment: CDR1 GTSNPN and CDR2 SVGIG (reference sequence). Trimming pared 7 bases from V and 6 bases from J, leaving 15 bases between. The CDR3 nucleotides are TGTGCCTACGACAGGGAGGGGGCCGGGGAGCTGTTTTTT. The encoded protein is CAYDREGAGELFF.

The CDR3 loop is CASSDPGQNTEAFF. Here the CDR3 DNA reads TGTGCCAGCAGCGACCCGGGACAGAACACTGAAGCTTTCTTT. The V call is TRBV28, the J call TRBJ1-1; TRBD1 is a possible D gene (6 bases). The CDR3 runs 14 residues. V was cut by 6 bases and J by 1 base, with 12 bases left in between. In germline, CDR1 is MDHEN, CDR2 SYDVKM. The variable domain in full, completed from reference TRBV28 and TRBJ1-1, reads DVKVTQSSRYLVKRTGEKVFLECVQDMDHENMFWYRQDPGLGLRLIYFSYDVKMKEKGDIPEGYSVSREKKERFSLILESASTNQTSMYLCASSDPGQNTEAFFGQGTRLTVV.

This chain uses TRBV5-8 with TRBJ2-1, with 11 bases aligning to TRBD1. Losses at the gene ends were 5 bases for V and 5 bases for J; bases not matched to a gene: 12. In germline, CDR1 is SGHTS, CDR2 YDEGEE. The CDR3 is made up of 17 amino acids. CDR3 sequence: CASRAPGQGVRNNEQFF. The CDR3 bases are TGTGCCAGCAGGGCTCCGGGACAGGGGGTCCGGAACAATGAGCAGTTCTTC.

The chain employs TRBV4-1 and TRBJ2-5; the D gene is possibly TRBD1 (6 bases). The V gene lost 3 bases and the J gene lost 0 bases, with 20 bases spanning the gap. The CDR3 is 18 amino acids. Germline-derived CDR1 and CDR2 are MGHRA and YSYEKL. The CDR3 DNA reads TGCGCCAGCAGCCACGGACTCGAAATAGGGACATACCAAGAGACCCAGTACTTC. Its translation is CASSHGLEIGTYQETQYF.

The chain uses TRBV4-2 and TRBJ2-1, with 8 bases matching TRBD2. The CDR3 extends over 15 amino acids. CDR1 is LGHNA, CDR2 YNFKEQ, per germline. Trimming took 0 bases from V and 7 from J; bases not matched to a gene: 5. CDR3 DNA: TGTGCCAGCAGCCAAGATCTCCGGGAGGGGAATGAGCAGTTCTTC. It translates to CASSQDLREGNEQFF.

DNA of the CDR3: TGTGCCAGCAGCTTCGGCGTGGGAATCACCGGGGAGCTGTTTTTT. It is translated as CASSFGVGITGELFF. The chain links TRBV13 to TRBJ2-2, with D unclear. The germline gives CDR1 PRHDT, CDR2 FYEKMQ (reference sequence). V was trimmed by 3 bases and J by 4 bases, leaving 12 bases between them. CDR3 length: 15 amino acids.

This clone has only one observation. This rearrangement joins TRBV27 to TRBJ1-6; possibly TRBD1 for D (5 bases). Looked up from germline, CDR1 is MNHEY and CDR2 is SMNVEV (reference sequence). CDR3 length: 13 amino acids. Trimming stripped 10 bases from V and 7 bases from J, with 14 bases between. The CDR3 reads CATSRGNNSPLHF. Written as DNA, the CDR3 is TGTGCCACCTCGAGGGGTAACAATTCACCCCTCCACTTT.

This clone is a singleton in its sample. This chain links TRBV7-2 with TRBJ2-5; possibly TRBD1 or TRBD2 for D (5 bases each). Trimming shortened V by 7 bases and J by 5 bases, and 14 bases separated the two germline ends. The CDR3 runs to 13 residues. The germline gives CDR1 SGHTA, CDR2 FQGNSA. The CDR3 loop is CASTPGWGETQYF. CDR3 nucleotide sequence: TGTGCCAGCACTCCAGGGTGGGGGGAGACCCAGTACTTC.

This chain joins TRBV12-5 and TRBJ1-5, with D uncertain. CDR3 length equals 16 residues. Trimming removed 5 bases at V and 2 bases at J, with 16 bases between. Germline CDR1 LGHNT, CDR2 FRNRAP. CDR3 protein: CASGDPELEGNQPQHF. Written as DNA, the CDR3 is TGTGCTAGTGGTGACCCTGAACTTGAAGGCAATCAGCCCCAGCATTTT.

This chain connects TRBV25-1 to TRBJ2-3; TRBD1 matches 9 bases. V trimming: 9 bases; J trimming: 3 bases; junction bases outside the gene matches: 7. The germline CDR1 and CDR2 sequences are MGHDK and SYGVNS. The CDR3 length is 14 residues. The CDR3 here is CASLMTGGTDTQYF. CDR3 nucleotide sequence: TGTGCCAGTTTAATGACAGGGGGGACAGATACGCAGTATTTT.

The chain employs TRBV5-1 and TRBJ2-7, with 7 bases lining up with TRBD1. Germline V gene sequence: CDR1 SGHRS, CDR2 YFSETQ. The J segment lost 3 bases and the V segment lost 3 bases, leaving 6 bases of the junction unmatched. CDR3 length: 14 amino acids. CDR3 in amino acids: CASSSHRDSYEQYF. The CDR3 DNA reads TGCGCCAGCAGCTCCCACCGGGACAGCTACGAGCAGTACTTC.

This clone came up once. The gene calls are TRBV11-2 and TRBJ2-3, with a possible D match to TRBD2 (6 bases). Trimming left V 3 bases short and J 4 bases short, with 17 bases between. Germline assignment: CDR1 SGHAT and CDR2 FQNNGV. There are 16 residues in the CDR3. Here the CDR3 DNA reads TGTGCCAGCAGCTTGGGTACTAGCCCCCGCTCAGATACGCAGTATTTT. Residues: CASSLGTSPRSDTQYF.